This T cell receptor (beta chain) was sequenced for a study of human T cells and chemical hapten exposure. This CDR3 is 13 amino acids long. CDR1 is SGHTA and CDR2 is FQGNSA in the germline V gene. V was clipped by 11 bases and J by 5 bases; unmatched bases: 10. Time point denoted: patch test 2, 6 weeks after DPC sensitization. Treatment: therapeutic diphenylcyclopropenone sensitization with weekly scalp DPC. This clonotype was detected ten times or more. TCRdb reprocessed the RACE reads with MiXCR, giving one entry per CDR3 protein. The repertoire includes about 40,000 distinct CDR3 sequences, 3% to 3.5% of them detected once, and more than 6.5% sits in the top ten.

The J gene is TRBJ2-3, the V gene TRBV7-2; TRBD2 matches 7 bases. This specimen was whole blood, taken in connection with sensitization to the hapten diphenylcyclopropenone (DPC). The sequence was collected from a middle-aged man with alopecia areata. Some clones in this sample may be carry-over from other donors' samples. The CDR3 is CALAAGRGDTQYF. The CDR3 nucleotides are TGTGCCCTAGCGGCGGGGAGAGGAGATACGCAGTATTTT.